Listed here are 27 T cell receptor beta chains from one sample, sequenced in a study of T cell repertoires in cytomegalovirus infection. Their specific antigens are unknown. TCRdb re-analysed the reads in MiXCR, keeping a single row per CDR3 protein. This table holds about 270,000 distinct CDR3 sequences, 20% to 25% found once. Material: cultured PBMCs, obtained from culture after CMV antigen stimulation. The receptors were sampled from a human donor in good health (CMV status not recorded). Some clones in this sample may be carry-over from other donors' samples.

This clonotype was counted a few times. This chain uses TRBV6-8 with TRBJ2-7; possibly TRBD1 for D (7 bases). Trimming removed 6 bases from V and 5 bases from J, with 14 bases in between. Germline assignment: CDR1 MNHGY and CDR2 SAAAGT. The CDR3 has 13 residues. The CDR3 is CASRAGGTHEQYF. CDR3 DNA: TGTGCCAGCAGGGCAGGGGGGACCCACGAGCAGTACTTC.

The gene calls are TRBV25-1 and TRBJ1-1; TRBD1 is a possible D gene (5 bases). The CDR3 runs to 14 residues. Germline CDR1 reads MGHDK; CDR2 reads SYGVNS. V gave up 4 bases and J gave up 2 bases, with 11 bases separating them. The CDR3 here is CASSGRGENTEAFF. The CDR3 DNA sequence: TGTGCCAGCAGTGGACGAGGGGAAAACACTGAAGCTTTCTTT.

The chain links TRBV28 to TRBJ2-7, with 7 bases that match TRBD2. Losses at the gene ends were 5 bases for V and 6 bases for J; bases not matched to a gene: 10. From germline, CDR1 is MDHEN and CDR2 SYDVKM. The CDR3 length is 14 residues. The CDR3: CASSLTGGPSEQYF. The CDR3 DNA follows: TGTGCCAGCAGTCTCACGGGGGGTCCCAGCGAGCAGTACTTC.

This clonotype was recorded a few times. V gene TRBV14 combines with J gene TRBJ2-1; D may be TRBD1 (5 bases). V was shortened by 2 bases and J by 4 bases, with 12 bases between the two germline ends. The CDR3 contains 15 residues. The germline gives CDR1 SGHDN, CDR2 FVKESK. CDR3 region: CASSQYGQVYNEQFF. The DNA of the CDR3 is TGTGCCAGCAGCCAATATGGACAAGTTTACAATGAGCAGTTCTTC. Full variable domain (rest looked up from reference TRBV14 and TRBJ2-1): EAGVTQFPSHSVIEKGQTVTLRCDPISGHDNLYWYRRVMGKEIKFLLHFVKESKQDESGMPNNRFLAERTGGTYSTLKVQPAELEDSGVYFCASSQYGQVYNEQFFGPGTRLTVL.

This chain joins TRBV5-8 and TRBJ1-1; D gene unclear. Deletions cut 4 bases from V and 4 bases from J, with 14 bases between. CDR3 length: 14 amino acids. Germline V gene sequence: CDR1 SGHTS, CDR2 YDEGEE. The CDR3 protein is CASSLIGGSTEAFF. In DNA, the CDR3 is TGTGCCAGCAGCCTGATAGGTGGCAGCACTGAAGCTTTCTTT.

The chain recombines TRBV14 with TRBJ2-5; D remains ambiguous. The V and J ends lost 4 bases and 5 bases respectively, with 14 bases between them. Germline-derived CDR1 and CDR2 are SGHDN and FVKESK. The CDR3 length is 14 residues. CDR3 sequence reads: CASSPYLREETQYF. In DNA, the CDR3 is TGTGCCAGCAGCCCCTACCTCCGTGAGGAGACCCAGTACTTC.

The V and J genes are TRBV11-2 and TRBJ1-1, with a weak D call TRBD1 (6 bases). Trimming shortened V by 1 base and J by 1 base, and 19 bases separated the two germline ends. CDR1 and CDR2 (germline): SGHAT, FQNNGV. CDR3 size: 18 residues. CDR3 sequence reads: CASSLVSTGTSRNTEAFF. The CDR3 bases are TGTGCCAGCAGCTTAGTTTCTACGGGGACATCAAGGAACACTGAAGCTTTCTTT.

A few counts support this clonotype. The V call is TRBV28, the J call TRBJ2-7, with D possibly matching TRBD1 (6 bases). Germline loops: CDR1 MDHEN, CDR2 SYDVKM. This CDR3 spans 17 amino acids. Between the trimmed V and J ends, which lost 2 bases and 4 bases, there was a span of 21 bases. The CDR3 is CASSLGNPRTEVYEQYF. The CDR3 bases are TGTGCCAGCAGTTTAGGAAATCCCCGGACAGAGGTGTACGAGCAGTACTTC.

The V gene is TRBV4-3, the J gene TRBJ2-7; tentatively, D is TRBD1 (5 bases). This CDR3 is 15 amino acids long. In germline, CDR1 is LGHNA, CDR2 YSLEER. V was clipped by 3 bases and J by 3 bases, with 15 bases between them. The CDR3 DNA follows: TGCGCCAGCAGCCAGTACGGACAAAATAACTACGAGCAGTACTTC. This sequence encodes CASSQYGQNNYEQYF.

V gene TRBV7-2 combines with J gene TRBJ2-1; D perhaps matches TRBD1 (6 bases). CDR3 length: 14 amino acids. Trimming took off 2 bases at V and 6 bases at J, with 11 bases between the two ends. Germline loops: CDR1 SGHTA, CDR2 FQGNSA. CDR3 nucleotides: TGTGCCAGCAGCTTAAGGGGGAGTGCCAATGAGCAGTTCTTC. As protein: CASSLRGSANEQFF.

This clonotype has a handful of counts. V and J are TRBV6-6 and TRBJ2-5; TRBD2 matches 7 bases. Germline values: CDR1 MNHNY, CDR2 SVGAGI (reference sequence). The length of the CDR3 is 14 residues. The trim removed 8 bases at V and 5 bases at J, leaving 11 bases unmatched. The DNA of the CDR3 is TGTGCCAGCTCCAGAGGCGGGAGCTGGGAGACCCAGTACTTC. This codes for CASSRGGSWETQYF.

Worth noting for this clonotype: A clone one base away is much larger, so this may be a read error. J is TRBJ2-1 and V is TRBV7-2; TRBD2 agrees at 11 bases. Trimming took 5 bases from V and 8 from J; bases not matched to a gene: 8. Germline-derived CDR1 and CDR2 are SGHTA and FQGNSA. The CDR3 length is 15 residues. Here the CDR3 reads CASSEGLAEADEQFF. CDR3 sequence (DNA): TGTGCCAGCAGCGAGGGACTAGCGGAAGCCGATGAGCAGTTCTTC. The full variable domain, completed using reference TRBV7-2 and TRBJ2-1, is GAGVSQSPSNKVTEKGKDVELRCDPISGHTALYWYRQSLGQGLEFLIYFQGNSAPDKSGLPSDRFSAERTGGSVSTLTIQRTQQEDSAVYLCASSEGLAEADEQFFGPGTRLTVL.

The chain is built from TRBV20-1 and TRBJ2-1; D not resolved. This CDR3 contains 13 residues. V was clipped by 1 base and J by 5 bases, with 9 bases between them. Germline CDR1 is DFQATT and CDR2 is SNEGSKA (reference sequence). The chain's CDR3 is CSARGNWDNEQFF. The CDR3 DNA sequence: TGCAGTGCTAGAGGGAACTGGGACAATGAGCAGTTCTTC.

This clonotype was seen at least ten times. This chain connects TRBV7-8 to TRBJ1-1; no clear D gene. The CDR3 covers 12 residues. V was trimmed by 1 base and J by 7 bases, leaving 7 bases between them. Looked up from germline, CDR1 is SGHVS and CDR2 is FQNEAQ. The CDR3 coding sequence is TGTGCCAGCAGCTTAGTTGGGCTTGAAGCTTTCTTT. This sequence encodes CASSLVGLEAFF.

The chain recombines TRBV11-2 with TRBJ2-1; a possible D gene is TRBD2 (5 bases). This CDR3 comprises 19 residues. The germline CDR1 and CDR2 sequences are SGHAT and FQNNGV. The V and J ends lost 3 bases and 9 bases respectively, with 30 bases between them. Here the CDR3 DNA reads TGTGCCAGCAGCTTTTACGTCAATCCACCCCCGAGGGTTAGCGCTGAGCAGTTCTTC. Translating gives CASSFYVNPPPRVSAEQFF.

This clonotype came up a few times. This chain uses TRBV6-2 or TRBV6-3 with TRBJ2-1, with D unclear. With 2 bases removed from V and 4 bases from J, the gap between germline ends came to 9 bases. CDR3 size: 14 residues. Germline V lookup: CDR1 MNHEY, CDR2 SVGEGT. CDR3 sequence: CASSYIGHYNEQFF. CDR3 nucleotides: TGTGCCAGCAGTTACATAGGCCATTACAATGAGCAGTTCTTC.

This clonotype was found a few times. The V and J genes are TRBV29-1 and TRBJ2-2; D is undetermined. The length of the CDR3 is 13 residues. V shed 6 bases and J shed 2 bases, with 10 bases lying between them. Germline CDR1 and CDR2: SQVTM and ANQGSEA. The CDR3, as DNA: TGCAGCGTGCCGCGGCCTAACACCGGGGAGCTGTTTTTT. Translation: CSVPRPNTGELFF.

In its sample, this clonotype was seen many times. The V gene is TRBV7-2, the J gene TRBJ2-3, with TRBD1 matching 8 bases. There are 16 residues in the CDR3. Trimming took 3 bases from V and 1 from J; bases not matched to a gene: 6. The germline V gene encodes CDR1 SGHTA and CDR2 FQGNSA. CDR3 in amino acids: CASSFRTGLGTDTQYF. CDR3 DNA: TGTGCCAGCAGCTTCCGGACAGGGTTGGGCACAGATACGCAGTATTTT.

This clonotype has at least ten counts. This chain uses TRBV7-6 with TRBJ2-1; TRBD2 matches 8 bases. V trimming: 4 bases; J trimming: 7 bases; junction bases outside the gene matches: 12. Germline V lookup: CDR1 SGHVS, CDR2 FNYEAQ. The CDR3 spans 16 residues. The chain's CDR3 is CASSWDSGTIRNEQFF. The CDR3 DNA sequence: TGTGCCAGCAGCTGGGATAGCGGGACTATTCGTAATGAGCAGTTCTTC.

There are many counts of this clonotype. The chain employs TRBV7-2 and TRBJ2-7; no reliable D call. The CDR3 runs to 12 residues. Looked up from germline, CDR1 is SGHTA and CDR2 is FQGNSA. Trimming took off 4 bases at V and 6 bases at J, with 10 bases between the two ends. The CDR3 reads CASSSSRREQYF. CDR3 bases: TGTGCCAGCAGCTCATCCCGGCGCGAGCAGTACTTC.

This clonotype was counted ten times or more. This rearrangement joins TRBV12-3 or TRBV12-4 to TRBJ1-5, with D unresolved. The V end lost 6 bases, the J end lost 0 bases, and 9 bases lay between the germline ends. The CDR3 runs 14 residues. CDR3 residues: CASSLSHSNQPQHF. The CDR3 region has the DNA TGTGCCAGCAGCCTGTCTCATAGCAATCAGCCCCAGCATTTT.

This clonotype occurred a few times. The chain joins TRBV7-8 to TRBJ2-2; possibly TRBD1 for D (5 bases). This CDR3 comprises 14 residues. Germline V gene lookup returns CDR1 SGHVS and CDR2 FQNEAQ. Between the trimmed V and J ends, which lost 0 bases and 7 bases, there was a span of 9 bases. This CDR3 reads CASSLAQGIGELFF. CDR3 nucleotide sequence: TGTGCCAGCAGCTTAGCGCAGGGTATCGGGGAGCTGTTTTTT. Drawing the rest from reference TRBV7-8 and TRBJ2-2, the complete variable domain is GAGVSQSPRYKVAKRGQDVALRCDPISGHVSLFWYQQALGQGPEFLTYFQNEAQLDKSGLPSDRFFAERPEGSVSTLKIQRTQQEDSAVYLCASSLAQGIGELFFGEGSRLTVL.

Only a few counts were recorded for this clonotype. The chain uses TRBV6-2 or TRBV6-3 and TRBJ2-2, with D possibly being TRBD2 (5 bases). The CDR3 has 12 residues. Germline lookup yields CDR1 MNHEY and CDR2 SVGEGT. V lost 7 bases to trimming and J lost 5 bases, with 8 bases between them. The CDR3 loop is CASMRVTGELFF. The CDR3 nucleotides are TGTGCCAGCATGAGGGTGACCGGGGAGCTGTTTTTT.

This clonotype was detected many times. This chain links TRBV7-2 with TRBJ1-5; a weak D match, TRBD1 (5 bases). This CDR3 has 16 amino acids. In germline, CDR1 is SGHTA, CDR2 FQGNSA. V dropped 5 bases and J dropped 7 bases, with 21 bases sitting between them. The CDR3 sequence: CASSLGGGSWGQPQHF. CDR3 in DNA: TGTGCCAGCAGCCTGGGGGGGGGATCGTGGGGACAGCCCCAGCATTTT.

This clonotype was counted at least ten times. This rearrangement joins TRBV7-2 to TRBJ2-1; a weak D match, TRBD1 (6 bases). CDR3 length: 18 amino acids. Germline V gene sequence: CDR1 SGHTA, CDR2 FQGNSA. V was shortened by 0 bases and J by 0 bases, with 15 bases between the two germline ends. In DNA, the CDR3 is TGTGCCAGCAGCTTAGCAGGAAACAGGGCGACCTCCTACAATGAGCAGTTCTTC. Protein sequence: CASSLAGNRATSYNEQFF.

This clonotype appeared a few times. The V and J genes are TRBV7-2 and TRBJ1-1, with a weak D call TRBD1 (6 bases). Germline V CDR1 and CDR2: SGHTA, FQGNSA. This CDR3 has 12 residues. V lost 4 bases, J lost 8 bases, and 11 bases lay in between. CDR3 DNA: TGTGCCAGCAGCTCTTTTGGGGGCGAAGCTTTCTTT. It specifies CASSSFGGEAFF.

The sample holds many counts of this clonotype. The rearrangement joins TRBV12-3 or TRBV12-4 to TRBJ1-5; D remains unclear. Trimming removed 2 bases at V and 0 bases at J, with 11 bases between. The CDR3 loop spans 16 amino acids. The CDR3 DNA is TGTGCCAGCAGTTTACAACAGCTGAATAGCAATCAGCCCCAGCATTTT. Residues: CASSLQQLNSNQPQHF.